Listed here are 10 T cell receptor beta chains from one sample, sequenced in a study of identical twins. TCRdb processed the 5' RACE reads anew with MiXCR; each CDR3 protein has one entry. The table lists 450,000 or so distinct CDR3 sequences, 13% to 15% of them singletons. The sample also formed part of further work on yellow fever vaccine responses in identical twins.

Source material: CD4+ T cells sorted from blood. The receptors shown here come from a woman aged 18-35 years in good health.

V usage is TRBV7-8 and J usage is TRBJ2-5; D not resolved. CDR3 length: 12 residues. CDR1 and CDR2 from the germline V gene are SGHVS and FQNEAQ. V shed 6 bases and J shed 0 bases, with 5 bases lying between them. The CDR3 here is CASRRNQETQYF. Here the CDR3 DNA reads TGTGCCAGCAGACGGAACCAAGAGACCCAGTACTTC.

This clonotype has just a few counts. The chain uses TRBV6-1 and TRBJ2-6; D gene uncertain. V shed 4 bases and J shed 1 base, with 8 bases lying between them. The germline V gene has CDR1 MNHNS and CDR2 SASEGT. The CDR3 contains 15 residues. In nucleotides, the CDR3 is TGTGCCAGCAGTGTTGACTTGTCTGGGGCCAACGTCCTGACTTTC. The encoded protein is CASSVDLSGANVLTF.

This clonotype was picked up many times. The V call is TRBV6-5, the J call TRBJ2-3, with a tentative D call TRBD2 (7 bases). The CDR3 extends over 13 amino acids. Trimming cost V 4 bases and J 8 bases, with 13 bases left between them. Germline assignment: CDR1 MNHEY and CDR2 SVGAGI. DNA of the CDR3: TGTGCCAGCAGTTCTAGGGGGAGGGGTACGCAGTATTTT. The encoded protein is CASSSRGRGTQYF.

This clonotype was observed a few times. The gene calls are TRBV12-3 or TRBV12-4 and TRBJ2-5, with TRBD2 matching 13 bases. The length of the CDR3 is 16 residues. V lost 4 bases, J lost 6 bases, and 8 bases stayed unmatched. The CDR3 loop reads CASSSPGLAGSKTQYF. CDR3 sequence (DNA): TGTGCCAGCAGTTCACCGGGACTAGCGGGGTCAAAGACCCAGTACTTC.

CDR3 bases: TGTGCCAGCAGCTTGGGACGGACCCAAGAGACCCAGTACTTC. Amino acids: CASSLGRTQETQYF. This sequence joins TRBV5-5 and TRBJ2-5; D is undetermined. CDR3 length: 14 amino acids. Germline V gives CDR1 SGHKS, CDR2 YYEKEE (reference sequence). The germline V and J ends were trimmed by 0 bases and 1 base, with 7 bases remaining between them.

This clonotype showed up just a few times. The CDR3 spells CASTKGPPSGRSLEQYF. CDR3 nucleotides: TGTGCCAGCACTAAGGGCCCCCCCAGCGGGAGATCTCTCGAGCAGTACTTC. V and J are TRBV12-3 or TRBV12-4 and TRBJ2-7, with 8 positions matching TRBD2. With 7 bases clipped from V and 6 bases from J, the junction kept 20 bases outside the gene matches. This CDR3 contains 17 residues.

V is TRBV7-3 and J is TRBJ2-5, with 9 bases that match TRBD2. There are 15 residues in the CDR3. Trimming cost V 6 bases and J 5 bases; bases outside gene matches: 10. CDR1 and CDR2 from the germline V gene are SGHTA and FQGTGA. The CDR3 DNA is TGTGCCAGCAGTAGGCGGGGGGGCGTGGGGGAGACCCAGTACTTC. This codes for CASSRRGGVGETQYF.

This chain links TRBV9 with TRBJ2-3; either TRBD1 or TRBD2 may fit D (5 bases each). Germline V gene sequence: CDR1 SGDLS, CDR2 YYNGEE. V shed 3 bases and J shed 4 bases, with 12 bases lying between them. This CDR3 contains 14 residues. CDR3 residues: CASSAPTGPDTQYF. DNA for the CDR3: TGTGCCAGCAGCGCTCCCACGGGGCCAGATACGCAGTATTTT.

The chain combines TRBV18 with TRBJ2-5; TRBD2 matches at 8 bases. The CDR3 loop spans 19 amino acids. Germline V lookup: CDR1 KGHSH, CDR2 LQKENI. V trimming: 2 bases; J trimming: 1 base; junction bases outside the gene matches: 15. For the CDR3, the DNA is TGTGCCAGCTCACCAGTTCGAGTAGCGGGAAAGAACCTCCAAGAGACCCAGTACTTC. The encoded protein is CASSPVRVAGKNLQETQYF.

The rearrangement joins TRBV27 to TRBJ2-1, with 7 bases matching TRBD2. The V segment lost 6 bases and the J segment 0 bases; nucleotides outside the gene matches: 5. The CDR3 contains 15 residues. The germline V gene has CDR1 MNHEY and CDR2 SMNVEV (reference sequence). The CDR3 nucleotides are TGTGCCAGCAGAACGGGGGGAAGCTCCTACAATGAGCAGTTCTTC. Its protein is CASRTGGSSYNEQFF.